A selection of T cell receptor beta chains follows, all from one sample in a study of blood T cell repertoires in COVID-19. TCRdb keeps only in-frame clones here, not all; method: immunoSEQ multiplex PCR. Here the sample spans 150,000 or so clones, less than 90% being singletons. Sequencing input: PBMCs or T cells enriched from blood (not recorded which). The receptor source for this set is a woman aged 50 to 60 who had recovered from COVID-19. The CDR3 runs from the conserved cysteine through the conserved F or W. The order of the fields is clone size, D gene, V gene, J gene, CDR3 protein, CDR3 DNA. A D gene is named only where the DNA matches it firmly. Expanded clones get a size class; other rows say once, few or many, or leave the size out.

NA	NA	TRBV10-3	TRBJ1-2	CAISETTTHGYTF	TGTGCCATCAGTGAGACAACCACCCATGGCTACACCTTC
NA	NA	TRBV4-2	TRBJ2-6	CASSQARTGLGSGANVLTF	TGTGCCAGCAGCCAAGCCAGAACAGGGCTGGGCTCTGGGGCCAACGTCCTGACTTTC
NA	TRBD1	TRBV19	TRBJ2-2	CASNNQGALTGELFF	TGTGCCAGCAATAATCAGGGGGCGCTCACCGGGGAGCTGTTTTTT
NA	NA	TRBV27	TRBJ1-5	CARLPGQGFNQPQHF	TGTGCCAGGCTCCCGGGGCAGGGGTTCAATCAGCCCCAGCATTTT
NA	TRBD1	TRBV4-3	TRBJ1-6	CASSQGRGLSDNSPLHF	TGCGCCAGCAGCCAAGGAAGGGGGCTCTCCGATAATTCACCCCTCCACTTT
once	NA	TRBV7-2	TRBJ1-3	CASETESSGNTIYF	TGTGCCAGCGAAACTGAGAGCTCTGGAAACACCATATATTTT
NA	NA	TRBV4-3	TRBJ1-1	CASSQARTAAAFF	TGCGCCAGCAGCCAAGCCAGAACAGCAGCAGCTTTCTTT
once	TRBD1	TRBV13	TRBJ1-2	CASSFLSDRGYGYTF	TGTGCCAGCAGCTTCCTAAGCGACAGGGGCTATGGCTACACCTTC
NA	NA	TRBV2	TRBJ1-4	CASSVQGYGANEKLFF	TGTGCCAGCAGTGTACAGGGATACGGGGCTAATGAAAAACTGTTTTTT
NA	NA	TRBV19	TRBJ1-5	CASSTLYPGQPQHF	TGTGCCAGTAGTACCCTATATCCGGGTCAGCCCCAGCATTTT
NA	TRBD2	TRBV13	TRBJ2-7	CASSSTGLAGHTYEQYF	TGTGCCAGCAGCTCAACTGGACTAGCGGGTCACACCTACGAGCAGTACTTC
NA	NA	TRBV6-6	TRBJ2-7	CASGAGVTYEQYF	TGTGCCAGCGGGGCAGGGGTAACCTACGAGCAGTACTTC
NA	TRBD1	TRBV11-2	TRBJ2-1	CASSLVGTGGRNEQFF	TGTGCCAGCAGCTTAGTCGGGACAGGGGGCCGTAATGAGCAGTTCTTC
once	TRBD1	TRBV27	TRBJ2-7	CASSLGTGRGEQYF	TGTGCCAGCAGCTTAGGGACAGGGCGAGGGGAGCAGTACTTC
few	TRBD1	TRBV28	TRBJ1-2	CASSPGQGPNGYTF	TGTGCCAGCAGTCCGGGACAGGGGCCAAACGGCTACACCTTC
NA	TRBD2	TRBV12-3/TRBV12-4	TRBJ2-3	CASRLAGTNTQYF	TGTGCCAGCAGACTAGCGGGAACAAATACGCAGTATTTT
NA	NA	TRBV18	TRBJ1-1	CASSPGLNRENTEAFF	TGTGCCAGCTCACCAGGGCTAAACAGGGAAAACACTGAAGCTTTCTTT
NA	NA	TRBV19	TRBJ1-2	CACSLGAHNYGYTF	TGTGCCTGCTCCCTGGGGGCGCACAACTATGGCTACACCTTC
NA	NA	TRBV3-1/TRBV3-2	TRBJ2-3	CASSQDRRAFIDTQYF	TGTGCCAGCAGCCAAGATCGGAGGGCGTTTATAGATACGCAGTATTTT
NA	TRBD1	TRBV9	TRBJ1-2	CASSPGDRAYGYTF	TGTGCCAGCAGCCCAGGGGACAGGGCCTATGGCTACACCTTC
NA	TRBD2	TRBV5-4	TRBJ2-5	CASSFASGGIRGETQYF	TGTGCCAGCAGCTTTGCTAGCGGGGGGATACGGGGAGAGACCCAGTACTTC
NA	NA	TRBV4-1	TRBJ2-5	CASSHPDRETQYF	TGCGCCAGCAGCCATCCCGACAGGGAGACCCAGTACTTC
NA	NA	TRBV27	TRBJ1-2	CASSGRDWGYGYTF	TGTGCCAGCAGTGGCCGGGACTGGGGATATGGCTACACCTTC
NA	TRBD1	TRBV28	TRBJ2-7	CASSTRDRGKSYEQYF	TGTGCCAGCAGCACCAGGGACAGGGGAAAGTCCTACGAGCAGTACTTC
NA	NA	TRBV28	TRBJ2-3	CASSLGRVSADTQYF	TGTGCCAGCAGCCTAGGTCGGGTGAGCGCAGATACGCAGTATTTT
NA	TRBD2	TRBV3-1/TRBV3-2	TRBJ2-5	CASSQTSGRAQETQYF	TGTGCCAGCAGCCAAACTAGCGGGAGGGCCCAAGAGACCCAGTACTTC